The entry below describes one T cell receptor (beta chain). PCR used 60 Vbeta primers and 13 Jbeta primers. Libraries were prepared by immunoSEQ multiplex PCR; TCRdb keeps only in-frame clonotypes and omits some of them. The sample contains 150,000 to 200,000 clones, around three quarters of which appear only once. This record belongs to a study of cytomegalovirus exposure and HLA in healthy donors. About the study: Early on, a data release was issued that held roughly 84 million unique TCRs from HLA-typed donors.

The receptor comes from a woman aged 45-60 years in good health and CMV-seronegative. Sequencing used PBMCs.

This CDR3 reads CASSSRGPGYGYTF. The CDR3, as DNA: TGTGCCAGCAGTTCCAGGGGGCCGGGCTATGGCTACACCTTC. This sequence joins TRBV6-5 and TRBJ1-2; TRBD1 agrees at 8 bases. CDR1 and CDR2 (germline): MNHEY, SVGAGI. The CDR3 sequence is 14 residues long. Unmatched junction bases numbered 5, after V lost 4 bases and J lost 4 bases.